This TCR beta chain came from a study of Ad26.COV2.S vaccination and SARS-CoV-2 variants. Study details: Dosing was one shot or two shots 56 days apart.

This CDR3 has 13 amino acids. Germline V lookup: CDR1 SNHLY, CDR2 FYNNEI. V lost 7 bases to trimming and J lost 2 bases, with 11 bases between them. Assay: immunoSEQ multiplex PCR; the TCRdb copy retains only in-frame clones and omits some. The repertoire holds approximately 300,000 clones, with around four fifths as singletons. Study findings and constraints: Vaccine recipients posted higher spike-specific TCR breadth than their placebo counterparts.

As for this clone: Its antigen is not identified.

Regarding treatment: 15 to 20 received Ad26.COV2.S at low or high dose, single or two shots; five or six received placebo; per-sample allocation not given. Samples analyzed were those drawn on day 63 after the first vaccine or placebo injection. Boston supplied an adult donor aged 18-55 years. The TCR comes from a person between 18 and 60 years old who received the Ad26.COV2.S COVID-19 vaccine or a placebo. The chain has TRBV2 and TRBJ2-5; no clear D gene. The source was peripheral blood, collected in a trial of Ad26.COV2.S vaccine versus placebo. The CDR3 DNA is TGTGCCAGCAAAAGAGGCGAACAAGAGACCCAGTACTTC. Protein product: CASKRGEQETQYF.